The 4 T cell receptor beta chains reported below all come from one sample, sequenced in a study of cytomegalovirus exposure and HLA in healthy donors. The PCR had 60 Vbeta and 13 Jbeta primers. Profiled with immunoSEQ multiplex PCR; TCRdb holds only in-frame clones, not every one. This table has 110,000 or so clones, approximately 81% appearing once. Sequences were obtained from PBMCs. These TCRs come from a man younger than 40 in good health and CMV-seronegative.

The J gene is TRBJ2-5, the V gene TRBV5-6; TRBD1 matches 7 bases. The end of the DNA fits TRBJ2-7 better, so the J call may be wrong. The length of the CDR3 is 14 residues. CDR1 SGHDT and CDR2 YYEEEE come from the germline V gene. This CDR3 reads CASSLGAGGYEQYF. DNA for the CDR3: TGTGCCAGCAGCTTGGGTGCAGGGGGCTACGAGCAGTACTTC.

The chain is built from TRBV19 and TRBJ2-3; a weak D match, TRBD1 (5 bases). This CDR3 contains 15 residues. Germline V gives CDR1 LNHDA, CDR2 SQIVND (reference sequence). V lost 10 bases and J lost 3, with 20 bases in between. Written as DNA, the CDR3 is TGTGCCACCAAAAAGGGGTTCCGAGGAACAGATACGCAGTATTTT. Translation: CATKKGFRGTDTQYF.

The chain is built from TRBV28 and TRBJ2-7; TRBD1 matches 10 bases. Per the germline V gene, CDR1 is MDHEN and CDR2 is SYDVKM. The CDR3 totals 15 residues. V lost 3 bases, J lost 7 bases, and 9 bases stayed unmatched. The CDR3, as DNA: TGTGCCAGCAGTTTTTTTCGGACAGGGGGGAGTGAGCAGTACTTC. Its translation is CASSFFRTGGSEQYF.

The genes are TRBV25-1 and TRBJ1-1, with 7 bases matching TRBD1. The CDR3 is 15 residues long. J gave up 4 bases and V 4 bases, and 9 bases lay outside the gene matches. CDR1 and CDR2 from the germline V gene are MGHDK and SYGVNS. For the CDR3, the DNA is TGTGCCAGCAGTGCAACAGGGGTGTTGATCACTGAAGCTTTCTTT. Protein sequence: CASSATGVLITEAFF.